A selection of T cell receptor beta chains follows, all from one sample in a study of cytomegalovirus exposure and HLA in healthy donors. The assay was immunoSEQ multiplex PCR, and TCRdb's table has in-frame clones only and misses some. The table includes 250,000 to 400,000 clones, nearly 90% detected once. Sequencing was done on a sample of PBMCs. The receptors here all came from a young man in good health and CMV-seronegative. Each CDR3 is given with its conserved first and last residue. D genes are given only for firm matches. A row's size may be missing; if present it is once, few, many or a size class.

clone size,V gene,D gene,J gene,CDR3 DNA,CDR3 protein
.,TRBV18,TRBD1,TRBJ2-6,TGTGCCAGCTCACCATTCCCCTCCGGGACAGGGGGCTCTGGGGCCAACGTCCTGACTTTC,CASSPFPSGTGGSGANVLTF
.,TRBV7-6,TRBD2,TRBJ2-1,TGTGCCAGCAGCTCAGCGGGGGAGGATGAGCAGTTCTTC,CASSSAGEDEQFF
.,TRBV11-2,TRBD1,TRBJ1-1,TGTGCCAGCAGCTCCGACAGGGAGCGGAAGGCTGAAGCTTTCTTT,CASSSDRERKAEAFF
.,TRBV30,.,TRBJ2-7,TGTGCCTGGAGCCCGGACAGTTCCTCCTACGAGCAGTACTTC,CAWSPDSSSYEQYF
.,TRBV5-1,.,TRBJ1-1,TGCGCCAGCAGACGCCAAGGGGGTCTATCAGGCGCTGAAGCTTTCTTT,CASRRQGGLSGAEAFF
.,TRBV2,.,TRBJ1-5,TGTGCCAGCACCCACAACGACAGGCGGGTCCATCAGCCCCAGCATTTT,CASTHNDRRVHQPQHF
.,TRBV5-1,TRBD1,TRBJ2-7,TGCGCCAGCAGCTTGGGGACAGGGTACGAGCAGTACTTC,CASSLGTGYEQYF
.,TRBV6-5,TRBD1,TRBJ2-7,TGTGCCAGCAGTGTGCGGACAGGGGATAGCTACGAGCAGTACTTC,CASSVRTGDSYEQYF
.,TRBV6-6,TRBD1,TRBJ2-2,TGTGCCAGCAGTAAGGGGGCACAGCCGAACACCGGGGAGCTGTTTTTT,CASSKGAQPNTGELFF
once,TRBV7-8,.,TRBJ2-7,TGTGCCAGCAGTTTCCCATCTTCCGTAGTGCAGTACTTC,CASSFPSSVVQYF
.,TRBV6-6,TRBD1,TRBJ2-1,TGTGCCAGCAGTTTGGGACAGGGGGCGCTGAATGAGCAGTTCTTC,CASSLGQGALNEQFF
.,TRBV13,TRBD1,TRBJ2-7,TGTGCCAGCAGCACCCGGGACAGGGGGACCTACTACGAGCAGTACTTC,CASSTRDRGTYYEQYF
.,TRBV27,.,TRBJ2-3,TGTGCCAGCAGTTCGCTACATCCGGGACACAGGGATTCCACAGATACGCAGTATTTT,CASSSLHPGHRDSTDTQYF
.,TRBV6-5,.,TRBJ1-1,TGTGCCAGCAGTTACTCGTCGGGGTCTGAAGCTTTCTTT,CASSYSSGSEAFF
once,TRBV19,.,TRBJ1-1,TGTGCCACCTCAGCGAAGCAGACCACTGAAGCTTTCTTT,CATSAKQTTEAFF
.,TRBV5-4,.,TRBJ2-4,TGTGCCAGCAGCTTGGGGGACACGGGAGGTGTCATTCAGTACTTC,CASSLGDTGGVIQYF
.,TRBV29-1,.,TRBJ2-2,TGCAGCGTTGAGGGGGGTACCGGGGAGCTGTTTTTT,CSVEGGTGELFF
.,TRBV6-5,.,TRBJ2-2,TGTGCCAGTCCAAAGACAAGTTACACCGGGGAGCTGTTTTTT,CASPKTSYTGELFF
once,TRBV7-2,TRBD2,TRBJ2-7,TGTGCCAGCAGCTTAGGGGGGACTAGACAATACGAGCAGTACTTC,CASSLGGTRQYEQYF
.,TRBV6-6,TRBD1,TRBJ1-6,TGTGCCAGCAGTTACGCAGGGGGGAATTCACCCCTCCACTTT,CASSYAGGNSPLHF
once,TRBV9,TRBD1,TRBJ2-5,TGTGCCAGCAGCCCTGGGACAGGGGTCGGCGAGACCCAGTACTTC,CASSPGTGVGETQYF
.,TRBV29-1,.,TRBJ2-7,TGCAGCGTCCTCCGGGACAATTCCTACGAGCAGTACTTC,CSVLRDNSYEQYF
.,TRBV11-2,TRBD1,TRBJ1-3,TGTGCCAGCAGCTCAGTACAGGGGGCAGGAAACACCATATATTTT,CASSSVQGAGNTIYF
.,TRBV4-3,.,TRBJ2-6,TGCGCCAGCAGCCAAGATCTGACGGAGACCCTCTCTGGGGCCAACGTCCTGACTTTC,CASSQDLTETLSGANVLTF
.,TRBV7-6,.,TRBJ1-5,TGTGCCAGCAGCTTAGCTACTATGGGTCAGCCCCAGCATTTT,CASSLATMGQPQHF
.,TRBV19,TRBD1,TRBJ1-5,TGTGCCAGTAAGGACAGGGGCAATCAGCCCCAGCATTTT,CASKDRGNQPQHF
.,TRBV4-1,.,TRBJ1-2,TGCGCCAGCAGCCAACAAACAGGGTTCTATGGCTACACCTTC,CASSQQTGFYGYTF
.,TRBV7-2,TRBD2,TRBJ2-7,TGTGCCAGCAGCTTAGTAGGGACTAGCCGGGAGCAGTACTTC,CASSLVGTSREQYF
.,TRBV6-5,.,TRBJ2-5,TGTGCCAGCAGACTCGGACTCGCGGGGACCCAGTACTTC,CASRLGLAGTQYF
.,TRBV21-1,.,TRBJ2-7,TGTGCCAGCAGCAAAGGACAGGGCGGGCAGTACTTC,CASSKGQGGQYF
.,TRBV21-1,.,TRBJ1-3,TGTGCCAGCCAGGTTCGAAAGGGAAACACCATATATTTT,CASQVRKGNTIYF
.,TRBV5-1,TRBD1,TRBJ1-3,TGCGCCAGCAGCCCAGACAGGGCTGGAAACACCATATATTTT,CASSPDRAGNTIYF
.,TRBV2,TRBD1,TRBJ1-2,TGTGCCAGCAGTGTGGGACAGGGTGTCTATGGCTACACCTTC,CASSVGQGVYGYTF
.,TRBV28,.,TRBJ2-7,TGTGCCAGCAACGGGGTCAGCGAGCAGTACTTC,CASNGVSEQYF
.,TRBV11-2,.,TRBJ2-7,TGTGCCAGCAGCTTAAGGGGGGGCCGGTACGAGCAGTACTTC,CASSLRGGRYEQYF
.,TRBV9,.,TRBJ2-5,TGTGCCAGCAGCGGCACAGGGCTGGGCGCGACCCAGTACTTC,CASSGTGLGATQYF
once,TRBV5-6,TRBD1,TRBJ2-1,TGTGCCAGCAGCGCCTACAGGGGGAGCTCCTACAATGAGCAGTTCTTC,CASSAYRGSSYNEQFF
.,TRBV10-1,.,TRBJ2-7,TGCGCCAGCAGTGGGGCAGTTATCGGGGGCTACGAGCAGTACTTC,CASSGAVIGGYEQYF
.,TRBV4-1,.,TRBJ1-2,TGCGCCAGCAGCCAAGCCTCCAGCTATGGCTACACCTTC,CASSQASSYGYTF